This entry lists 31 T cell receptor beta chains sequenced from one sample in a study of blood T cell repertoires in COVID-19. Assay used: immunoSEQ multiplex PCR; TCRdb lists only in-frame clones, some missing. The table shows around 300,000 clones, with about 87% occurring only once. The sequencing sample was made of PBMCs or T cells enriched from blood (not recorded which). These TCRs come from a woman between 50 and 59 years old who had recovered from COVID-19.

A single count supports this clone. The chain couples TRBV2 to TRBJ2-7, with TRBD1 matching 8 bases. The germline CDR1 and CDR2 sequences are SNHLY and FYNNEI. V shed 2 bases and J 3 bases; nucleotides not matched to a gene: 6. The CDR3 loop spans 15 amino acids. This chain's CDR3 is CASSEWTGINYEQYF. Written as DNA, the CDR3 is TGTGCCAGCAGTGAATGGACAGGGATTAACTACGAGCAGTACTTC.

The CDR3 spells CASYSGTNTYEQYF. The DNA for the CDR3 is TGTGCCAGCTACTCCGGGACTAACACCTACGAGCAGTACTTC. V and J are TRBV28 and TRBJ2-7, with TRBD2 matching over 7 bases. The V and J ends lost 8 bases and 2 bases, in that order; junction bases with no gene match: 9. The length of the CDR3 is 14 residues. The germline gives CDR1 MDHEN, CDR2 SYDVKM.

This sequence joins TRBV27 and TRBJ2-4; 9 positions agree with TRBD2. Per germline, CDR1 MNHEY and CDR2 SMNVEV (reference sequence). J lost 12 bases, V lost 7 bases, and 16 bases had no gene match. CDR3 length: 15 residues. The CDR3 DNA is TGTGCCAGCAAGGGTAGCGGGAGAGAGCCAAATGATCAGTACTTC. It specifies CASKGSGREPNDQYF.

The V call is TRBV2, the J call TRBJ1-1, with 7 bases aligning to TRBD1. CDR1 is SNHLY, CDR2 FYNNEI, per germline. The CDR3 length is 14 residues. With V trimmed by 9 bases and J by 3 bases, 10 bases remained unmatched. CDR3 DNA: TGTGCCAGTGGTTTACGGGACAGAGACACTGAAGCTTTCTTT. Its protein product is CASGLRDRDTEAFF.

V gene TRBV4-2 combines with J gene TRBJ2-2; 11 nucleotides align to TRBD1. The V gene's germline CDR1 is LGHNA and CDR2 YNFKEQ. CDR3 size: 17 residues. J lost 7 bases, V lost 2 bases, and 9 bases had no gene match. CDR3 in DNA: TGTGCCAGCAGCCAAAGGTCGGGACAGGGGGTCAACGGGGAGCTGTTTTTT. This gives the protein CASSQRSGQGVNGELFF.

V gene TRBV30 combines with J gene TRBJ2-1; 13 bases align to TRBD2. The V segment lost 1 base and the J segment 13 bases; nucleotides outside the gene matches: 4. This CDR3 spans 13 amino acids. Germline V gene lookup returns CDR1 GTSNPN and CDR2 SVGIG (reference sequence). CDR3 nucleotide sequence: TGTGCCTGGAGTGGGACTAGCGGGAGAGACCAGTTCTTC. Its protein product is CAWSGTSGRDQFF.

The chain has TRBV2 and TRBJ1-5; a possible D gene is TRBD1 (6 bases). The germline CDR1 and CDR2 sequences are SNHLY and FYNNEI. CDR3 length equals 14 residues. Trimming took 7 bases from V and 2 from J, leaving 12 bases between them. The CDR3 DNA follows: TGTGCCAGCACTTATTACAGGGGCAATCAGCCCCAGCATTTT. This sequence encodes CASTYYRGNQPQHF.

The chain employs TRBV7-9 and TRBJ2-7; 11 positions match TRBD2. Unmatched junction bases numbered 4, after V lost 3 bases and J lost 3 bases. CDR3 length: 15 residues. CDR1 is SEHNR, CDR2 FQNEAQ, per germline (reference sequence). CDR3 residues: CASSFGTSGGYEQYF. In nucleotides, the CDR3 is TGTGCCAGCAGCTTCGGGACTAGCGGAGGCTACGAGCAGTACTTC.

V and J are TRBV19 and TRBJ2-7; D may be TRBD2 (6 bases). There are 15 residues in the CDR3. The V end was cut by 6 bases, the J end by 4 bases, with 19 bases between. Germline V CDR1 and CDR2: LNHDA, SQIVND (reference sequence). The CDR3 here is CASSLHSGTSYEQYF. CDR3 bases: TGTGCCAGTAGCCTCCATTCCGGGACTTCGTACGAGCAGTACTTC.

V usage is TRBV7-8 and J usage is TRBJ1-1; D is perhaps TRBD1 (6 bases). Trimming left V 5 bases short and J 7 bases short, with 11 bases between. CDR3 length: 12 residues. Germline CDR1 reads SGHVS; CDR2 reads FQNEAQ. The CDR3 loop reads CASSPNRVEAFF. DNA of the CDR3: TGTGCCAGCAGCCCCAACAGGGTTGAAGCTTTCTTT.

The rearrangement joins TRBV7-3 to TRBJ2-1; 9 nucleotides line up with TRBD1. The germline gives CDR1 SGHTA, CDR2 FQGTGA. V shed 4 bases, J shed 6 bases, and the junction held 7 bases outside the gene matches. This CDR3 comprises 15 residues. The CDR3 DNA sequence: TGTGCCAGCAGCTCAACAGGGGGCACGGTCAATGAGCAGTTCTTC. Residues: CASSSTGGTVNEQFF.

This clone has only one observation. The rearrangement links TRBV28 to TRBJ1-5; possibly TRBD1 for D (5 bases). The V end lost 5 bases, the J end lost 6 bases, and 17 bases lay between the germline ends. This CDR3 spans 15 amino acids. Per germline, CDR1 MDHEN and CDR2 SYDVKM. Here the CDR3 reads CASSRAGVVTQPQHF. The CDR3 nucleotides read TGTGCCAGCAGTCGAGCGGGGGTCGTAACTCAGCCCCAGCATTTT. Complete variable domain (other parts from reference TRBV28 and TRBJ1-5): DVKVTQSSRYLVKRTGEKVFLECVQDMDHENMFWYRQDPGLGLRLIYFSYDVKMKEKGDIPEGYSVSREKKERFSLILESASTNQTSMYLCASSRAGVVTQPQHFGDGTRLSIL.

This sequence joins TRBV27 and TRBJ2-2; 10 bases are a match to TRBD2. The CDR3 sequence is 17 residues long. CDR1 and CDR2 from the germline V gene are MNHEY and SMNVEV (reference sequence). With 7 bases clipped from V and 7 bases from J, the junction kept 15 bases outside the gene matches. The CDR3 DNA reads as TGTGCCAGCAAACCAGCGGGAGGGCCGGGTATAGACGGGGAGCTGTTTTTT. It translates to CASKPAGGPGIDGELFF.

V gene TRBV7-2 combines with J gene TRBJ2-5; a weak D match, TRBD1 (5 bases). With 5 bases removed from V and 4 bases from J, the gap between germline ends came to 23 bases. CDR3 length: 17 residues. Germline lookup yields CDR1 SGHTA and CDR2 FQGNSA. CDR3 in DNA: TGTGCCAGCAGCCCCCCGGGCGCCAGGGCGGTCGGAGAGACCCAGTACTTC. Translating gives CASSPPGARAVGETQYF.

This chain connects TRBV10-3 to TRBJ1-1; possibly TRBD1 for D (6 bases). V was clipped by 6 bases and J by 3 bases, with 14 bases between them. CDR1 is ENHRY, CDR2 SYGVKD, per germline. CDR3 size: 14 residues. The CDR3 region is CAIRGSQGHTEAFF. CDR3 coding DNA: TGTGCCATCAGGGGGTCTCAGGGGCACACTGAAGCTTTCTTT.

The gene calls are TRBV5-4 and TRBJ2-7; D possibly corresponds to TRBD2 (6 bases). V shed 4 bases and J shed 6 bases, with 14 bases lying between them. This CDR3 has 13 amino acids. From germline, CDR1 is SGHNT and CDR2 YYREEE (reference sequence). The CDR3 nucleotides are TGTGCCAGCAGCAGAATCGGGACTCGCGAGCAGTACTTC. Translation: CASSRIGTREQYF.

The chain uses TRBV27 and TRBJ2-7, with D unresolved. The CDR3 is made up of 13 amino acids. Germline-derived CDR1 and CDR2 are MNHEY and SMNVEV (reference sequence). Trimming stripped 3 bases from V and 1 base from J, with 7 bases between. CDR3 loop: CASSLYGSYEQYF. The CDR3 coding sequence is TGTGCCAGCAGTTTGTACGGGTCCTACGAGCAGTACTTC.

The V gene is TRBV28, the J gene TRBJ1-2; the match to TRBD1 covers 9 bases. Germline V gene sequence: CDR1 MDHEN, CDR2 SYDVKM. The CDR3 covers 15 residues. Trimming at V came to 6 bases and at J to 4 bases, leaving 9 bases not matched to a gene. The CDR3 sequence is CASRSAGTGFYGYTF. CDR3 bases: TGTGCCAGCAGATCAGCCGGGACAGGGTTCTATGGCTACACCTTC.

The rearrangement joins TRBV5-1 to TRBJ1-6; a possible D gene is TRBD1 (6 bases). The CDR3 is 14 amino acids. Trimming took 8 bases from V and 7 from J, leaving 16 bases between them. CDR1 is SGHRS and CDR2 is YFSETQ in the germline V gene. Here the CDR3 reads CASMTGPGNSPLHF. In DNA form, the CDR3 reads TGCGCCAGTATGACAGGCCCGGGGAATTCACCCCTCCACTTT.

V is TRBV29-1 and J is TRBJ2-7; the D is unclear. The V gene lost 5 bases and the J gene lost 0 bases, with 11 bases spanning the gap. Germline CDR1 is SQVTM and CDR2 is ANQGSEA. The CDR3 consists of 13 residues. The CDR3 is CSVLYDTSYEQYF. CDR3 coding DNA: TGCAGCGTTCTGTACGACACCTCCTACGAGCAGTACTTC.

The rearrangement joins TRBV5-1 to TRBJ2-5; TRBD2 aligns across 11 bases. CDR3 length equals 16 residues. Germline-derived CDR1 and CDR2 are SGHRS and YFSETQ. Trimming cost V 1 base and J 4 bases; bases outside gene matches: 6. The CDR3, as DNA: TGCGCCAGCAGCTTGCCGTTCGGACTAGCGGGAGAGACCCAGTACTTC. As protein: CASSLPFGLAGETQYF.

The chain links TRBV4-2 to TRBJ1-2; possible D gene TRBD1, 6 bases. V lost 2 bases and J 2 bases, leaving 9 bases between the germline ends. CDR3 length equals 14 residues. Germline V gene sequence: CDR1 LGHNA, CDR2 YNFKEQ. The CDR3 DNA follows: TGTGCCAGCAGCCAACCCCAGGGGAACTATGGCTACACCTTC. Amino acids: CASSQPQGNYGYTF.

This clone was observed a handful of times. CDR3 sequence reads: CASKDRVTYEQYF. The CDR3, as DNA: TGTGCCAGCAAAGACAGGGTTACCTACGAGCAGTACTTC. V is TRBV7-2 and J is TRBJ2-7; 7 bases are shared with TRBD1. The germline V gene has CDR1 SGHTA and CDR2 FQGNSA. The J segment lost 2 bases and the V segment lost 7 bases, leaving 5 bases of the junction unmatched. CDR3 length: 13 residues.

In its sample, this clone was seen many times. The junction shows a germline mismatch at one end, possibly a read error. The chain couples TRBV7-9 to TRBJ1-2, with TRBD1 identical over 10 bases. CDR3 size: 14 residues. The germline CDR1 and CDR2 sequences are SEHNR and FQNEAQ (reference sequence). As DNA, the CDR3 is TGTGCCAGCAGCCTAGCCGGACAGGGGGAGGGCTACACCTTC. Protein sequence: CASSLAGQGEGYTF.

The genes are TRBV19 and TRBJ2-1, with TRBD2 matching over 8 bases. Germline trimming cut 5 bases from V and 0 bases from J; bases unmatched to any gene: 3. The CDR3 contains 15 residues. Germline V gene data show CDR1 as LNHDA and CDR2 as SQIVND (reference sequence). CDR3: CASSLSGSSYNEQFF. The CDR3 DNA sequence: TGTGCCAGTAGTTTAAGCGGGAGCTCCTACAATGAGCAGTTCTTC.

This clone turned up a few times. This rearrangement joins TRBV2 to TRBJ1-6; 8 bases are a match to TRBD1. This CDR3 is built from 15 residues. From germline, CDR1 is SNHLY and CDR2 FYNNEI. J lost 7 bases, V lost 6 bases, and 8 bases had no gene match. For the CDR3, the DNA is TGTGCCAGCAGGTTTCAGGACAGGGAAAATTCACCCCTCCACTTT. It yields the protein CASRFQDRENSPLHF.

The gene calls are TRBV5-1 and TRBJ2-3, with TRBD1 identical over 9 bases. Germline CDR1 is SGHRS and CDR2 is YFSETQ. V was clipped by 4 bases and J by 0 bases; unmatched bases: 3. There are 15 residues in the CDR3. The CDR3 is CASSTGQGSTDTQYF. The CDR3 DNA reads TGCGCCAGCAGCACGGGACAGGGAAGCACAGATACGCAGTATTTT.

The chain has TRBV6-5 and TRBJ2-3; D not certain. Between the trimmed V and J ends, which lost 5 bases and 3 bases, there was a span of 6 bases. This CDR3 is 12 amino acids long. Germline CDR1 is MNHEY and CDR2 is SVGAGI. The CDR3 DNA sequence: TGTGCCAGCAGTCTTAATACAGATACGCAGTATTTT. Translation gives CASSLNTDTQYF.

The V gene is TRBV6-2 or TRBV6-3, the J gene TRBJ2-2; TRBD2 is a possible D gene (6 bases). V shed 2 bases and J shed 3 bases, with 13 bases lying between them. From germline, CDR1 is MNHEY and CDR2 SVGEGT. The CDR3 runs to 16 residues. The DNA for the CDR3 is TGTGCCAGCAGTTACCGGGGAGCGGGTTACACCGGGGAGCTGTTTTTT. It codes for CASSYRGAGYTGELFF.

This clone was picked up one time. The DNA is omitted, as the CDR3 cannot be located on it reliably, and the CDR3 follows TCRdb's listing. The J gene is TRBJ1-2, the V gene TRBV27. Germline CDR1 MNHEY, CDR2 SMNVEV (reference sequence). Ends included, the CDR3 has 15 residues. The CDR3 reads CASSTSGAVNYGYTF.

The rearrangement uses TRBV5-1 and TRBJ1-2; the D gene is possibly TRBD1 (6 bases). V lost 1 base, J lost 4 bases, and 14 bases lay in between. The CDR3 consists of 15 residues. CDR1 and CDR2 from the germline V gene are SGHRS and YFSETQ. CDR3 amino acids: CASSLTGTEVYGYTF. The CDR3 coding sequence is TGCGCCAGCAGCTTGACAGGGACCGAAGTCTATGGCTACACCTTC. The full variable domain, rest sourced from reference TRBV5-1 and TRBJ1-2, is KAGVTQTPRYLIKTRGQQVTLSCSPISGHRSVSWYQQTPGQGLQFLFEYFSETQRNKGNFPGRFSGRQFSNSRSEMNVSTLELGDSALYLCASSLTGTEVYGYTFGSGTRLTVV.